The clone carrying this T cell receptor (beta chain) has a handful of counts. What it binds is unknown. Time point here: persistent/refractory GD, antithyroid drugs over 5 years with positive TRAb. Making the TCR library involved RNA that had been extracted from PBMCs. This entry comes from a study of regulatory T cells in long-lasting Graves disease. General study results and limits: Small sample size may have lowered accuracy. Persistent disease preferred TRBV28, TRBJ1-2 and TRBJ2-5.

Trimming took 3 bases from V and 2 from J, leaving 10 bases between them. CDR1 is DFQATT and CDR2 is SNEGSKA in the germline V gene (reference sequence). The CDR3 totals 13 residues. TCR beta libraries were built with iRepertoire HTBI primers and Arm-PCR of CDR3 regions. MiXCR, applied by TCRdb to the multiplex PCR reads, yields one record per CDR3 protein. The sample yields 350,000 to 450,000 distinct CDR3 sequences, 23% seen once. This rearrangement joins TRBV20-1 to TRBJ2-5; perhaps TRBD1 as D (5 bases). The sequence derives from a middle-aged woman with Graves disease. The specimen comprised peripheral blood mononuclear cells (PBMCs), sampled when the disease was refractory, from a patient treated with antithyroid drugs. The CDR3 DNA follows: TGCAGTGCTAGTCGACAGCCACAAGAGACCCAGTACTTC. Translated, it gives CSASRQPQETQYF.